Listed here are 22 T cell receptor beta chains from one sample, sequenced in a study of cytomegalovirus exposure and HLA in healthy donors. Amplification used 60 Vbeta primers and 13 Jbeta primers. Repertoires were generated with immunoSEQ multiplex PCR, while TCRdb's copy carries only in-frame clones and drops some. The sample has approximately 160,000 clones; 80% to 85% are singletons. The sample was PBMCs. Receptors originate from a human donor in good health.

The V and J genes are TRBV6-6 and TRBJ2-3; D is perhaps TRBD1 (5 bases). The CDR3 is 15 residues long. Trimming cost V 0 bases and J 1 base, with 8 bases left between them. Germline V CDR1 and CDR2: MNHNY, SVGAGI (reference sequence). The CDR3 reads CASSYSGVGTDTQYF. The CDR3 region has the DNA TGTGCCAGCAGTTACTCAGGGGTGGGCACAGATACGCAGTATTTT.

The V gene is TRBV5-1, the J gene TRBJ2-7; 9 bases line up with TRBD1. V gave up 8 bases and J gave up 2 bases; unmatched junction bases: 8. Germline values: CDR1 SGHRS, CDR2 YFSETQ. The CDR3 sequence is 14 residues long. CDR3 region: CASTSGDRAYEQYF. For the CDR3, the DNA is TGCGCCAGTACGTCAGGGGACAGGGCCTACGAGCAGTACTTC. Combining the CDR3 with reference TRBV5-1 and TRBJ2-7 gives the whole variable domain KAGVTQTPRYLIKTRGQQVTLSCSPISGHRSVSWYQQTPGQGLQFLFEYFSETQRNKGNFPGRFSGRQFSNSRSEMNVSTLELGDSALYLCASTSGDRAYEQYFGPGTRLTVT.

This sequence joins TRBV6-1 and TRBJ2-3, with D possibly being TRBD2 (6 bases). V was trimmed by 1 base and J by 5 bases, leaving 16 bases between them. Germline V CDR1 and CDR2: MNHNS, SASEGT. The CDR3 runs 16 residues. As DNA, the CDR3 is TGTGCCAGCAGTGAAGTAGGAGGGAAAGAAGGAGATACGCAGTATTTT. Translating it yields CASSEVGGKEGDTQYF.

The sample holds a few counts of this clone. DNA of the CDR3: TGTGCCAGCAGCCCCTGGACTAGCGGGGGGCTCCTTGTTGACCAGTACTTC. Translation: CASSPWTSGGLLVDQYF. J is TRBJ2-5 and V is TRBV7-2; the match to TRBD2 covers 14 bases. The CDR3 runs 17 residues. Germline trimming cut 5 bases from V and 10 bases from J; bases unmatched to any gene: 15. Germline V gene lookup returns CDR1 SGHTA and CDR2 FQGNSA.

A few counts support this clone. The gene calls are TRBV2 and TRBJ1-5; the D is unclear. V was cut by 3 bases and J by 0 bases, with 6 bases left in between. The CDR3 is 14 residues long. CDR1 and CDR2 (germline): SNHLY, FYNNEI. The CDR3 spells CASSDRNSNQPQHF. CDR3 DNA: TGTGCCAGCAGTGACAGGAATAGCAATCAGCCCCAGCATTTT. Complete variable domain (other parts from reference TRBV2 and TRBJ1-5): EPEVTQTPSHQVTQMGQEVILRCVPISNHLYFYWYRQILGQKVEFLVSFYNNEISEKSEIFDDQFSVERPDGSNFTLKIRSTKLEDSAMYFCASSDRNSNQPQHFGDGTRLSIL.

This chain connects TRBV6-1 to TRBJ1-2, with D uncertain. This CDR3 is 13 amino acids long. V gave up 0 bases and J gave up 6 bases, with 8 bases separating them. CDR1 MNHNS and CDR2 SASEGT come from the germline V gene. The CDR3 nucleotides read TGTGCCAGCAGTGAAGCCCCCGGGAATGGCTACACCTTC. This codes for CASSEAPGNGYTF.

The chain joins TRBV4-3 to TRBJ2-7; TRBD2 is a possible D gene (5 bases). Germline loops: CDR1 LGHNA, CDR2 YSLEER. The V and J ends lost 0 bases and 0 bases respectively, with 9 bases between them. This CDR3 has 15 amino acids. CDR3 loop: CASSQDWGVSYEQYF. The CDR3 DNA sequence: TGCGCCAGCAGCCAAGATTGGGGAGTCTCCTACGAGCAGTACTTC.

The rearrangement uses TRBV6-1 and TRBJ1-1; possible D gene TRBD1, 5 bases. V dropped 10 bases and J dropped 4 bases, with 19 bases sitting between them. Per the germline V gene, CDR1 is MNHNS and CDR2 is SASEGT. The CDR3 runs to 14 residues. The DNA of the CDR3 is TGTGCCACTCAGGAGTTCCGGGGGGGCACTGAAGCTTTCTTT. It codes for CATQEFRGGTEAFF.

This chain connects TRBV4-1 to TRBJ1-2, with D unresolved. CDR3 length: 14 residues. The V end was cut by 0 bases, the J end by 0 bases, with 5 bases between. Germline values: CDR1 MGHRA, CDR2 YSYEKL. CDR3 sequence: CASSQDVTNYGYTF. The CDR3 bases are TGCGCCAGCAGCCAAGATGTCACTAACTATGGCTACACCTTC.

This chain joins TRBV5-1 and TRBJ1-1; no clear D. V lost 4 bases, J lost 1 base, and 23 bases lay in between. The CDR3 contains 18 residues. Germline-derived CDR1 and CDR2 are SGHRS and YFSETQ. Written as DNA, the CDR3 is TGCGCCAGCAGCAAGGAGGGAAATCTGGGCGTTGGGAACACTGAAGCTTTCTTT. Translated: CASSKEGNLGVGNTEAFF.

The chain uses TRBV6-9 and TRBJ2-2, with 8 bases lining up with TRBD2. J gave up 1 base and V 1 base, and 17 bases lay outside the gene matches. From germline, CDR1 is MNHGY and CDR2 SVAAGI. The CDR3 runs to 21 residues. The CDR3 loop is CASSYYQRSSGGNVNTGELFF. In nucleotides, the CDR3 is TGTGCCAGCAGTTATTATCAACGGTCCAGCGGGGGAAATGTGAACACCGGGGAGCTGTTTTTT.

The chain has TRBV5-1 and TRBJ2-3, with TRBD2 identical over 12 bases. There are 16 residues in the CDR3. Germline CDR1 reads SGHRS; CDR2 reads YFSETQ. Trimming cost V 0 bases and J 2 bases; bases outside gene matches: 1. CDR3 sequence reads: CASSLGLAGDTDTQYF. For the CDR3, the DNA is TGCGCCAGCAGCTTGGGACTAGCGGGGGACACAGATACGCAGTATTTT.

V usage is TRBV4-3 and J usage is TRBJ2-3; D may be TRBD2 (6 bases). Germline CDR1 and CDR2: LGHNA and YSLEER. This CDR3 is built from 16 residues. V lost 2 bases and J 0 bases, leaving 12 bases between the germline ends. CDR3 region: CASSQISGSSTDTQYF. The CDR3 nucleotides read TGCGCCAGCAGCCAAATTAGCGGATCTAGCACAGATACGCAGTATTTT.

The CDR3 bases are TGTGCCAGCAGTGTGGGAGCGGGACTAGACTACACAGATACGCAGTATTTT. This gives the protein CASSVGAGLDYTDTQYF. V gene TRBV2 combines with J gene TRBJ2-3; TRBD2 agrees at 8 bases. CDR1 SNHLY and CDR2 FYNNEI come from the germline V gene. Trimming at V came to 4 bases and at J to 2 bases, leaving 11 bases not matched to a gene. The CDR3 loop spans 17 amino acids.

This clone was counted a single time. The chain links TRBV19 to TRBJ2-2; D is possibly TRBD2 (5 bases). The V gene's germline CDR1 is LNHDA and CDR2 SQIVND (reference sequence). Trimming cost V 7 bases and J 0 bases, with 12 bases left between them. The CDR3 has 15 residues. In DNA, the CDR3 is TGTGCCAGTACCGGACCGGGAACGAACACCGGGGAGCTGTTTTTT. Residues: CASTGPGTNTGELFF.

The V and J genes are TRBV4-3 and TRBJ1-1; 10 positions match TRBD1. Germline V CDR1 and CDR2: LGHNA, YSLEER. This CDR3 is 16 amino acids long. The V and J ends lost 4 bases and 4 bases, in that order; junction bases with no gene match: 9. The CDR3 protein is CASSRVRTGGGTEAFF. The CDR3 region has the DNA TGCGCCAGCAGCCGGGTACGGACAGGGGGGGGCACTGAAGCTTTCTTT.

The chain has TRBV23-1 and TRBJ1-6; perhaps TRBD1 as D (6 bases). TRBV23-1 is known as an ORF, though its function is uncertain. The length of the CDR3 is 15 residues. Deletions cut 7 bases from V and 9 bases from J, with 19 bases between. CDR3 protein: CASKGQLCIVSPLHF. The DNA for the CDR3 is TGCGCCAGCAAAGGACAGCTGTGTATAGTTTCACCCCTCCACTTT.

This sequence joins TRBV4-2 and TRBJ1-3, with TRBD1 matching over 7 bases. This CDR3 comprises 16 residues. V was pared by 2 bases and J by 0 bases, with 4 bases of the junction left unmatched. The germline V gene encodes CDR1 LGHNA and CDR2 YNFKEQ. In DNA, the CDR3 is TGTGCCAGCAGCCAACTGGGACAGTACTCTGGAAACACCATATATTTT. Translating it yields CASSQLGQYSGNTIYF.

The CDR3 is CASSIAPSGGQTQYF. The CDR3 nucleotides read TGTGCCAGTAGTATCGCGCCTAGCGGGGGTCAGACCCAGTACTTC. This chain links TRBV19 with TRBJ2-5, with TRBD2 identical over 10 bases. With 3 bases clipped from V and 6 bases from J, the junction kept 7 bases outside the gene matches. This CDR3 has 15 amino acids. Germline-derived CDR1 and CDR2 are LNHDA and SQIVND (reference sequence).

The chain combines TRBV9 with TRBJ2-3, with TRBD2 identical over 11 bases. The V and J ends lost 0 bases and 4 bases, in that order; junction bases with no gene match: 4. The CDR3 loop spans 16 amino acids. The germline V gene encodes CDR1 SGDLS and CDR2 YYNGEE. This CDR3 reads CASSVGSGGAPDTQYF. The CDR3 region has the DNA TGTGCCAGCAGCGTAGGTAGCGGGGGGGCCCCAGATACGCAGTATTTT.

The V call is TRBV29-1, the J call TRBJ2-5, with 7 bases lining up with TRBD1. The assigned J gene may be wrong: the sequence end matches TRBJ2-7 better. CDR1 is SQVTM and CDR2 is ANQGSEA in the germline V gene. The CDR3 is 14 residues long. CDR3 sequence (DNA): TGCAGCGTTAGATCCGGGACAGACGCCTACGAGCAGTACTTC. It specifies CSVRSGTDAYEQYF.

The chain carries TRBV5-1 and TRBJ2-3; the D gene is possibly TRBD1 (6 bases). The CDR3 is 17 residues long. V dropped 0 bases and J dropped 2 bases, with 16 bases sitting between them. In germline, CDR1 is SGHRS, CDR2 YFSETQ. The CDR3 region is CASSLEDSSVPTDTQYF. The CDR3 nucleotides are TGCGCCAGCAGCTTGGAGGACAGTTCGGTCCCCACAGATACGCAGTATTTT.